A single sample gave rise to the 30 T cell receptor beta chains below, sequenced in a study of T cells after posttransplantation cyclophosphamide. Profiling relied on immunoSEQ multiplex PCR, and the TCRdb table lists in-frame clones only, not all of them. The repertoire consists of around 34,000 clones, none detected only once. Sequenced: PBMCs. The receptor set was obtained from a woman in her forties or fifties in good health and a related stem cell transplant donor.

This clone was seen a few times. The chain combines TRBV7-8 with TRBJ2-3; 8 bases line up with TRBD1. Germline values: CDR1 SGHVS, CDR2 FQNEAQ. The ends lost 1 base at V and 2 bases at J; junction bases unmatched: 11. The CDR3 consists of 18 residues. CDR3 sequence: CASSLGPRDRFFTDTQYF. CDR3 nucleotides: TGTGCCAGCAGCTTAGGTCCCCGGGACAGGTTCTTCACAGATACGCAGTATTTT.

This clone was seen repeatedly, ten times or more. The rearrangement uses TRBV10-3 and TRBJ2-1; D remains ambiguous. This CDR3 is 16 amino acids long. The germline V gene encodes CDR1 ENHRY and CDR2 SYGVKD. V lost 2 bases and J 3 bases, leaving 14 bases between the germline ends. Here the CDR3 DNA reads TGTGCCATCAGTGAGCAGGCCTCAGTGTACTACAATGAGCAGTTCTTC. Translated: CAISEQASVYYNEQFF.

In this sample, this clone turned up many times. This sequence joins TRBV4-2 and TRBJ2-1; 10 positions match TRBD2. The CDR3 contains 16 residues. Germline CDR1 and CDR2: LGHNA and YNFKEQ. Losses at the gene ends were 4 bases for V and 9 bases for J; bases not matched to a gene: 12. As DNA, the CDR3 is TGTGCCAGCAGCCCTGGAGCTGCTAGCGGGAGCGGTGAGCAGTTCTTC. Protein product: CASSPGAASGSGEQFF.

In its sample, this clone was seen many times. The gene calls are TRBV5-8 and TRBJ1-1, with D possibly TRBD1 on 5 matching bases. The V end lost 0 bases, the J end lost 5 bases, and 11 bases lay between the germline ends. Germline loops: CDR1 SGHTS, CDR2 YDEGEE. The CDR3 is 14 amino acids. CDR3 amino acids: CASSLGRAWTEAFF. The CDR3, as DNA: TGTGCCAGCAGCTTGGGCAGGGCGTGGACTGAAGCTTTCTTT.

This clone has at least ten counts. V usage is TRBV5-4 and J usage is TRBJ2-3; 8 bases map to TRBD2. Germline V gene data show CDR1 as SGHNT and CDR2 as YYREEE (reference sequence). V shed 1 base and J 0 bases; nucleotides not matched to a gene: 1. The CDR3 totals 15 residues. The CDR3 coding sequence is TGTGCCAGCAGCTTGTTAGCGGGAAGCACAGATACGCAGTATTTT. Translating gives CASSLLAGSTDTQYF.

This clone was recorded many times. V usage is TRBV5-1 and J usage is TRBJ1-1, with 7 bases lining up with TRBD1. Germline CDR1 SGHRS, CDR2 YFSETQ. This CDR3 is built from 14 residues. V lost 4 bases, J lost 1 base, and 4 bases stayed unmatched. CDR3 protein: CASSQDRPNTEAFF. DNA of the CDR3: TGCGCCAGCAGCCAGGACAGGCCGAACACTGAAGCTTTCTTT.

This clone was found many times. This chain connects TRBV6-5 to TRBJ2-1, with 8 bases that match TRBD2. Germline V CDR1 and CDR2: MNHEY, SVGAGI. The V gene end was trimmed by 6 bases and the J gene end by 1 base; junction bases not matched to a gene: 2. The CDR3 runs to 14 residues. The CDR3, as DNA: TGTGCCAGCAGACCTAGCGGGTCCTACAATGAGCAGTTCTTC. Protein sequence: CASRPSGSYNEQFF.

Many counts were recorded for this clone. The chain uses TRBV4-1 and TRBJ2-3, with 9 bases identical to TRBD1. The CDR3 sequence is 19 residues long. The germline V gene encodes CDR1 MGHRA and CDR2 YSYEKL. Trimming took 3 bases from V and 4 from J; bases not matched to a gene: 17. The CDR3 here is CASSHTRQPGQGRADTQYF. The CDR3 region has the DNA TGCGCCAGCAGCCATACAAGACAACCGGGACAGGGAAGGGCAGATACGCAGTATTTT.

Ten or more counts support this clone. This chain uses TRBV11-2 with TRBJ1-1; a weak D match, TRBD1 (5 bases). V lost 5 bases and J lost 5, with 15 bases in between. CDR3 length equals 14 residues. Germline CDR1 SGHAT, CDR2 FQNNGV. This chain's CDR3 is CASSRDSWGTEAFF. The CDR3 DNA sequence: TGTGCCAGCAGCCGGGACTCCTGGGGGACTGAAGCTTTCTTT.

This clone has a count of ten or more. The CDR3 sequence is CAISPGTVQNGYTF. DNA for the CDR3: TGTGCCATCAGCCCTGGGACAGTACAGAATGGCTACACCTTC. The J gene is TRBJ1-2, the V gene TRBV10-3, with 7 bases fitting TRBD1. The germline V gene has CDR1 ENHRY and CDR2 SYGVKD. CDR3 length: 14 amino acids. Trimming took 6 bases from V and 6 from J; bases not matched to a gene: 10.

The V gene is TRBV30, the J gene TRBJ1-2; D may be TRBD1 (6 bases). Germline V gene sequence: CDR1 GTSNPN, CDR2 SVGIG (reference sequence). Trimming removed 8 bases at V and 4 bases at J, with 17 bases between. The CDR3 is 13 residues long. In DNA, the CDR3 is TGTGCCCTTACTCAGCGGACAGTCTATGGCTACACCTTC. Translated: CALTQRTVYGYTF.

This clone appeared a few times. V and J are TRBV5-1 and TRBJ1-2, with D possibly being TRBD1 (6 bases). Germline CDR1 SGHRS, CDR2 YFSETQ. The V end was cut by 4 bases, the J end by 7 bases, with 23 bases between. The CDR3 sequence is 16 residues long. CDR3 amino acids: CASSTHSGGADGGYTF. Here the CDR3 DNA reads TGCGCCAGCAGCACCCACAGCGGGGGGGCGGACGGTGGCTACACCTTC.

This clone has at least ten counts. V and J are TRBV6-2 or TRBV6-3 and TRBJ2-1; 7 bases align to TRBD2. V shed 7 bases, J shed 5 bases, and the junction held 5 bases outside the gene matches. Germline CDR1 reads MNHEY; CDR2 reads SVGEGT. The CDR3 is 13 amino acids. The CDR3 nucleotides are TGTGCCAGCACTAGACTAGCTGACAATGAGCAGTTCTTC. Residues: CASTRLADNEQFF.

This clone was detected ten times or more. In DNA, the CDR3 is TGTGCCAGTAGTATCCGACTGGGCTCCTACAATGAGCAGTTCTTC. It specifies CASSIRLGSYNEQFF. J is TRBJ2-1 and V is TRBV19, with no clear D. The CDR3 loop spans 15 amino acids. Per germline, CDR1 LNHDA and CDR2 SQIVND (reference sequence). Between the trimmed V and J ends, which lost 3 bases and 0 bases, there was a span of 9 bases. Using reference TRBV19 and TRBJ2-1 for the parts outside the CDR3, the full variable domain is DGGITQSPKYLFRKEGQNVTLSCEQNLNHDAMYWYRQDPGQGLRLIYYSQIVNDFQKGDIAEGYSVSREKKESFPLTVTSAQKNPTAFYLCASSIRLGSYNEQFFGPGTRLTVL.

This clone was counted ten times or more. The chain is built from TRBV7-2 and TRBJ2-1; possibly TRBD2 for D (5 bases). CDR1 and CDR2 from the germline V gene are SGHTA and FQGNSA. The CDR3 sequence is 15 residues long. V lost 1 base to trimming and J lost 3 bases, with 10 bases between them. DNA of the CDR3: TGTGCCAGCAGCTTAGAAGCGGAGGTCTACAATGAGCAGTTCTTC. Encoded protein: CASSLEAEVYNEQFF.

This clone occurred a few times. This chain uses TRBV28 with TRBJ1-1; 11 bases are a match to TRBD1. With V trimmed by 8 bases and J by 0 bases, 8 bases remained unmatched. The length of the CDR3 is 16 residues. CDR1 is MDHEN and CDR2 is SYDVKM in the germline V gene. The CDR3 loop is CASWDRGGLMNTEAFF. The CDR3 DNA reads as TGTGCCAGCTGGGACAGGGGGGGCCTTATGAACACTGAAGCTTTCTTT.

At least ten counts were recorded for this clone. The chain joins TRBV9 to TRBJ2-7; 8 bases match TRBD1. V gave up 0 bases and J gave up 6 bases; unmatched junction bases: 11. Germline CDR1 SGDLS, CDR2 YYNGEE. This CDR3 region has 16 residues. In DNA form, the CDR3 reads TGTGCCAGCAGCGTAGGAGGGCAGGGGGCGCAAGGCGAGCAGTACTTC. Translating it yields CASSVGGQGAQGEQYF.

This clone was found many times. The gene calls are TRBV29-1 and TRBJ1-1; possibly TRBD1 for D (5 bases). V lost 4 bases to trimming and J lost 12 bases, with 15 bases between them. This CDR3 is built from 11 residues. Germline CDR1 and CDR2: SQVTM and ANQGSEA. The CDR3 region has the DNA TGCAGCGTTGTATTCGGGGGAGAAACTTTCTTT. Translating it yields CSVVFGGETFF.

This clone was seen ten or more times. The rearrangement joins TRBV18 to TRBJ1-1, with D unresolved. Per the germline V gene, CDR1 is KGHSH and CDR2 is LQKENI. CDR3 length equals 14 residues. V shed 6 bases and J shed 10 bases, with 21 bases lying between them. This CDR3 reads CASSKEGRRFVAFF. The DNA for the CDR3 is TGTGCCAGCTCGAAGGAAGGTCGGCGGTTCGTAGCTTTCTTT.

This clone was counted between two and nine times. This rearrangement joins TRBV5-5 to TRBJ1-1; possibly TRBD1 for D (5 bases). Trimming took off 6 bases at V and 5 bases at J, with 14 bases between the two ends. This CDR3 contains 13 residues. Germline V gene lookup returns CDR1 SGHKS and CDR2 YYEKEE (reference sequence). DNA of the CDR3: TGTGCCAGCATACCCAGGGCCGGGACTGAAGCTTTCTTT. Translating it yields CASIPRAGTEAFF.

This clone was seen at least ten times. The J gene is TRBJ1-1, the V gene TRBV5-1; 9 nucleotides match TRBD1. Trimming cost V 9 bases and J 2 bases; bases outside gene matches: 8. Germline CDR1 and CDR2: SGHRS and YFSETQ. The CDR3 is 14 residues long. This CDR3 reads CATQAQGANTEAFF. The CDR3 DNA reads TGCGCCACCCAGGCACAGGGGGCAAACACTGAAGCTTTCTTT.

This clone has ten or more counts. The chain has TRBV18 and TRBJ1-1; tentatively, D is TRBD1 (6 bases). Trimming took 6 bases from V and 7 from J, leaving 18 bases between them. CDR1 is KGHSH, CDR2 LQKENI, per germline. The CDR3 is 14 residues long. CDR3 sequence (DNA): TGTGCCAGCTCCCCCAGTCAGGGGTCGCGTGAAGCTTTCTTT. It yields the protein CASSPSQGSREAFF.

This clone occurred many times. The V and J genes are TRBV5-4 and TRBJ2-3, with TRBD2 matching 13 bases. This CDR3 has 15 amino acids. In germline, CDR1 is SGHNT, CDR2 YYREEE (reference sequence). V shed 4 bases and J 6 bases; nucleotides not matched to a gene: 5. The DNA of the CDR3 is TGTGCCAGCAGCCATCGGACTAGCGGGAGTGATACGCAGTATTTT. Its translation: CASSHRTSGSDTQYF.

This clone was seen ten or more times. The genes are TRBV9 and TRBJ2-2; 7 bases line up with TRBD1. The junction had 8 bases not matched to a gene; V was cut back by 5 bases and J by 4 bases. CDR1 is SGDLS, CDR2 YYNGEE, per germline. This CDR3 region has 15 residues. The CDR3 region has the DNA TGTGCCAGCAGTCGTGGGGACAGAGTCACCGGGGAGCTGTTTTTT. Amino acids: CASSRGDRVTGELFF. The variable domain in full, completed from reference TRBV9 and TRBJ2-2, reads DSGVTQTPKHLITATGQRVTLRCSPRSGDLSVYWYQQSLDQGLQFLIQYYNGEERAKGNILERFSAQQFPDLHSELNLSSLELGDSALYFCASSRGDRVTGELFFGEGSRLTVL.

The rearrangement links TRBV5-6 to TRBJ1-2, with 8 bases matching TRBD1. This CDR3 contains 14 residues. Looked up from germline, CDR1 is SGHDT and CDR2 is YYEEEE. The V and J ends lost 4 bases and 7 bases, in that order; junction bases with no gene match: 9. In DNA form, the CDR3 reads TGTGCCAGCAGCCTAGGACAGGGTTCAGGTGGCTACACCTTC. It yields the protein CASSLGQGSGGYTF.

This clone has at least ten counts. This chain joins TRBV10-3 and TRBJ1-1; D perhaps matches TRBD1 (6 bases). There are 15 residues in the CDR3. Trimming cost V 4 bases and J 1 base, with 13 bases left between them. Germline V gene sequence: CDR1 ENHRY, CDR2 SYGVKD. The CDR3, as DNA: TGTGCCATCAGTGGGGTTACAGGGTCGAACACTGAAGCTTTCTTT. Protein product: CAISGVTGSNTEAFF.

This clone was picked up many times. The V call is TRBV7-9, the J call TRBJ1-1, with D possibly being TRBD1 (6 bases). This CDR3 is built from 17 residues. CDR1 is SEHNR and CDR2 is FQNEAQ in the germline V gene (reference sequence). V lost 2 bases to trimming and J lost 3 bases, with 19 bases between them. The CDR3 loop reads CASSLWQGLSGYTEAFF. The CDR3 region has the DNA TGTGCCAGCAGCTTATGGCAGGGGCTGAGTGGTTACACTGAAGCTTTCTTT.

This clone showed up just a few times. This chain links TRBV18 with TRBJ2-7; D call uncertain. There are 13 residues in the CDR3. Germline V gives CDR1 KGHSH, CDR2 LQKENI. The V end lost 2 bases, the J end lost 1 base, and 6 bases lay between the germline ends. This CDR3 is CASSPANSYEQYF. The CDR3 DNA sequence: TGTGCCAGCTCACCAGCTAATTCCTACGAGCAGTACTTC.

Ten or more counts support this clone. Other DNA sequences in the same sample also yield this CDR3. This chain links TRBV5-1 with TRBJ1-2; D might be TRBD1 (6 bases). The CDR3 length is 16 residues. Germline CDR1 SGHRS, CDR2 YFSETQ. Trimming took off 3 bases at V and 0 bases at J, with 15 bases between the two ends. CDR3 DNA sequence: TGCGCCAGCAGCTCAGGACAGTTTTTAGCTAACTATGGCTACACCTTC. Translating it yields CASSSGQFLANYGYTF. Using reference TRBV5-1 and TRBJ1-2 for the parts outside the CDR3, the full variable domain is KAGVTQTPRYLIKTRGQQVTLSCSPISGHRSVSWYQQTPGQGLQFLFEYFSETQRNKGNFPGRFSGRQFSNSRSEMNVSTLELGDSALYLCASSSGQFLANYGYTFGSGTRLTVV.

This clone occurred many times. This sequence joins TRBV6-2 or TRBV6-3 and TRBJ2-1; the match to TRBD1 covers 8 bases. The CDR3 runs 14 residues. V lost 7 bases and J lost 7; bases outside the gene matches: 9. Germline CDR1 is MNHEY and CDR2 is SVGEGT. CDR3 bases: TGTGCCAGCAATTCAGGGGGCGTTTGGAATGAGCAGTTCTTC. Residues: CASNSGGVWNEQFF.